This T cell receptor beta chain was sequenced for a study of Graves' ophthalmopathy and Graves' hyperthyroidism (dated 2018 in TCRdb). Study-wide context: Hyperthyroidism was defined as stable when no progression to ophthalmopathy occurred within 18 months of follow-up. The independent validation cohort included 18 hyperthyroidism patients plus 17 patients who later progressed from hyperthyroidism to ophthalmopathy. In total, approximately 130 blood samples were TCR-sequenced: 40 to 45 ophthalmopathy, some 75 hyperthyroidism and approximately 17 hyperthyroidism-to-ophthalmopathy patients. Following sample collection, hyperthyroidism patients were given methimazole at a starting dose of 30 mg daily, and ophthalmopathy patients were given high-dose intravenous methylprednisolone. To explore V-J signatures that distinguish ophthalmopathy from hyperthyroidism, a discovery set of about a hundred patients was enrolled, made up of approximately 45 with ophthalmopathy and under 65 with stable hyperthyroidism. In over five hyperthyroidism patients, T-cell repertoires of thyroid tissue and blood were compared. To tell Graves' ophthalmopathy apart from Graves' hyperthyroidism, and to predict which patients would progress to ophthalmopathy, the study relied on TCR beta repertoire signatures.

Hyperthyroidism patients were newly diagnosed, were aged 18 to 65 years, and had a disease duration under 2 months. Patients with other autoimmune diseases, uncontrolled infections, pregnancy or lactation were excluded from the study. Clinical symptoms, serum thyroxine, TRAb, thyroid ultrasound and orbital computed tomography were used for diagnosis. Trizol reagent was used to extract the total RNA, and its quality was then checked on an Agilent 2100 Bioanalyzer. A few counts support this clonotype. The antigen it recognizes is unknown. No base quality values were provided; no much bigger clone lies one nucleotide off. Summary of the overall study and its limitations: Most expanded thyroid clonotypes with a frequency above 0.001 also appeared in blood, which suggests that blood repertoires may reflect the immune response in the thyroid. No statistical method was used to predetermine the sample size, and group allocation was not hidden from the investigators. The 13-signature model separated ophthalmopathy from stable hyperthyroidism with approximately 88% sensitivity and about 84% specificity in cross-validation, and 80%/75% in the test set. In validation, the model predicted ophthalmopathy progression with 70.59% sensitivity and approximately 72% specificity; roughly 12 predicted patients were CT-confirmed with GO in a median of approximately 6.5 months.

Germline trimming: 4 bases from V, 7 bases from J; junction bases outside gene matches: 16. CDR1 and CDR2 (SEHNR, FQNEAQ) derive from the germline V gene (reference sequence). The CDR3 runs 17 residues from the cysteine to the phenylalanine. The sequence is cut down to CDR3 DNA, 51 bases in frame from base 1. For repertoire sequencing, the TCR beta CDR3 regions were amplified from RNA transcripts. HTBI primers and the Qiagen OneStep RT-PCR kit were used in a first-round RT-PCR, which was followed by a second-round multiplex PCR, size selection and purification. Libraries were sequenced paired-end with 100 bp reads on an Illumina HiSeq2000. Per the authors' processing: Reads were processed with SOAPnuke, discarding reads with adapters, uncalled bases, mean Phred below 15, or no exact constant-primer or identifier match. High-quality paired reads were merged with COPE v1.2.5. Unique nucleotide sequences were defined as clonotypes and aligned to IMGT TRB V, D and J references using MiTCR v1.1. Only V-J combinations with frequency above 0.0001 were analysed, covering over 98% of repertoires. For each V-J combination, a TCR clonal expansion and chaos score was defined as F50 clonal expansion divided by the chaos observed in the TCRdist matrix. Welch's t-statistics and random forest were used to reduce the features to 10 to 15 V-J combinations, which were then used as input to a naive Bayes classifier. The similarity between thyroid and blood repertoires was quantified using the Morisita-Horn index. Through fastp at Q25 and MiXCR, TCRdb rebuilt clones from the public reads, retaining in-frame beta chains. Every entry covers one CDR3 protein and lists the most common genes and DNA from its rows. These V and J calls originate from TCRdb's pipeline instead of the authors' own analysis. The sample contains 900,000 to 1,200,000 distinct CDR3 sequences, around a third of them found a single time. Around 10% of the sample belongs to the ten largest clones.

Sequencing was done on a sample of peripheral blood or thyroid tissue (not recorded which). The chain links TRBV7-9 with TRBJ1-2; 9 bases in the middle match TRBD1. This clonotype was sampled from an adult man with Graves' hyperthyroidism. The base sequence is TGTGCCAGCAGCTCCAAAAAAACAGGGGGCGGAGGATCTGGCTACACCTTC. Its protein reads: CASSSKKTGGGGSGYTF.